These 4 T cell receptor beta chains were all obtained from the same sample, sequenced in a study of identifying expanded T cells in peripheral blood. TCRdb's table, derived via immunoSEQ multiplex PCR, lists solely in-frame clones and lacks some. The sample lists about 100,000 clones; approximately 88% were seen once. Sequenced: blood. The origin of the receptors is a person aged 18 to 75 in good health.

The chain joins TRBV13 to TRBJ1-3; unclear D gene. Trimming shortened V by 0 bases and J by 4 bases, and 4 bases separated the two germline ends. Germline CDR1 PRHDT, CDR2 FYEKMQ (reference sequence). The CDR3 is 13 residues long. CDR3 region: CASSLGLGNTIYF. CDR3 DNA sequence: TGTGCCAGCAGCTTAGGCTTAGGAAACACCATATATTTT. The full variable domain, its missing parts supplied by reference TRBV13 and TRBJ1-3, is AAGVIQSPRHLIKEKRETATLKCYPIPRHDTVYWYQQGPGQDPQFLISFYEKMQSDKGSIPDRFSAQQFSDYHSELNMSSLELGDSALYFCASSLGLGNTIYFGEGSWLTVV.

The rearrangement uses TRBV19 and TRBJ1-1; possibly TRBD1 for D (6 bases). V shed 5 bases and J shed 4 bases, with 11 bases lying between them. CDR3 length: 13 residues. Germline V lookup: CDR1 LNHDA, CDR2 SQIVND (reference sequence). The CDR3 here is CASSYRVSTEAFF. The CDR3 region has the DNA TGTGCCAGTAGTTACAGGGTTAGCACTGAAGCTTTCTTT.

The chain carries TRBV19 and TRBJ1-5; D perhaps matches TRBD1 (6 bases). CDR1 is LNHDA, CDR2 SQIVND, per germline (reference sequence). V lost 4 bases and J lost 9, with 19 bases in between. The CDR3 covers 15 residues. CDR3 protein: CASSTSPGAGRPQHF. The CDR3 nucleotides read TGTGCCAGTAGTACCTCCCCAGGGGCCGGTCGGCCCCAGCATTTT.

CDR3 in DNA: TGTGCCAGCAGTGAAAGCCCCACAGGGACTGAAGCTTTCTTT. Protein sequence: CASSESPTGTEAFF. The V and J genes are TRBV2 and TRBJ1-1; perhaps TRBD1 as D (6 bases). This CDR3 is 14 amino acids long. Looked up from germline, CDR1 is SNHLY and CDR2 is FYNNEI. Deletions cut 2 bases from V and 5 bases from J, with 12 bases between.